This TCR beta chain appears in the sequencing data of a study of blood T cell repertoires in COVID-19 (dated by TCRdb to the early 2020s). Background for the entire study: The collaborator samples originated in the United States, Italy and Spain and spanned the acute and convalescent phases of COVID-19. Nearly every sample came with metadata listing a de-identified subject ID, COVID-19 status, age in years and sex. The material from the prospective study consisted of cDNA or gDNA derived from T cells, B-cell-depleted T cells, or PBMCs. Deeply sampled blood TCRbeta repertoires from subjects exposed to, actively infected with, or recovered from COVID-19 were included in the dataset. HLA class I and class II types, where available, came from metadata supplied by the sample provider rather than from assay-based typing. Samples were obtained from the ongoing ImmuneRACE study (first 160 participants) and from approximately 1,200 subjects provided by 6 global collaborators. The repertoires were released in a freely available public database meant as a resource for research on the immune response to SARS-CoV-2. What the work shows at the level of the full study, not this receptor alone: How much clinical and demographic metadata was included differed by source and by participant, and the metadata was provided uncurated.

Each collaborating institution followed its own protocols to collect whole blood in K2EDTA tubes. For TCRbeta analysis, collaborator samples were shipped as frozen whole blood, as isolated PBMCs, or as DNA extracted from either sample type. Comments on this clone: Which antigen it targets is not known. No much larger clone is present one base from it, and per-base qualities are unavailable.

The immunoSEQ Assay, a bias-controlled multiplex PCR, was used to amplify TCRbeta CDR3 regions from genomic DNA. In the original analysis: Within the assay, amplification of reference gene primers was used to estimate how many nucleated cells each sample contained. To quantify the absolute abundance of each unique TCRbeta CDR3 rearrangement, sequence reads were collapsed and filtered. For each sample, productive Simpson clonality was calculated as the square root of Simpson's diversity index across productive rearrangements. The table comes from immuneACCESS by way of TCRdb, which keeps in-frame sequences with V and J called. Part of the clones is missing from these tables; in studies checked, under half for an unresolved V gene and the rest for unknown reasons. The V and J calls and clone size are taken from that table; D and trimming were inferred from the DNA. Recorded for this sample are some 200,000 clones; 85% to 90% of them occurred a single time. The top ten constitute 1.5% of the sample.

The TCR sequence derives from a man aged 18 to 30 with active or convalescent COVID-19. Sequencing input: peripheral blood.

The bases are TGTGCCAGCAGTGAAGTAGGCAGCCGGGGTGTGCAGTACTTC. Its product reads: CASSEVGSRGVQYF. The rearranged chain carries TRBV6-1 and TRBJ2-7; possibly the D gene is TRBD2, per 5 matching bases. A distance of 16 bases separates the germline ends of V and J, which lose 1 base and 9 bases respectively. The CDR1 and CDR2 encoded by the germline V gene are MNHNS and SASEGT. The CDR3 spans 14 residues, from the cysteine through the phenylalanine. Kept here is only the CDR3 DNA, which spans 42 bases and is read in frame from base 1.